The 21 T cell receptor beta chains presented below share a single source sample, sequenced in a study of blood T cell repertoires in COVID-19. This table comes from immunoSEQ multiplex PCR, and its TCRdb copy is limited to in-frame clones, with some not included. Of roughly 250,000 clones detected, about 91% appear once; the ten largest clones hold 2.6%. Sequencing input: PBMCs or T cells enriched from blood (not recorded which). The receptors were sampled from a woman aged 25 to 39 with acute COVID-19.

This chain joins TRBV13 and TRBJ1-3, with unresolved D. V dropped 2 bases and J dropped 2 bases, with 7 bases sitting between them. Per germline, CDR1 PRHDT and CDR2 FYEKMQ (reference sequence). This CDR3 is built from 14 residues. The CDR3 DNA is TGTGCCAGCAGCTTACCGGGAACTGGAAACACCATATATTTT. Its translation is CASSLPGTGNTIYF.

About this clone itself: At one of its ends the junction is not consistent with the germline gene, which may arise from a read error. The chain has TRBV20-1 and TRBJ2-1, with TRBD1 matching over 10 bases. The germline V gene has CDR1 DFQATT and CDR2 SNEGSKA (reference sequence). The CDR3 runs 10 residues. Here the CDR3 reads CSATGTGVVF. The CDR3 coding sequence is TGCAGTGCTACCGGGACAGGGGTTGTCTTC.

V usage is TRBV29-1 and J usage is TRBJ1-2, with D perhaps TRBD1 (6 bases). Germline V gene sequence: CDR1 SQVTM, CDR2 ANQGSEA. V gave up 6 bases and J gave up 9 bases, with 14 bases separating them. CDR3 length equals 11 residues. CDR3 sequence reads: CSVTGLESYTF. The DNA of the CDR3 is TGCAGCGTCACAGGGTTAGAGAGCTACACCTTC.

The chain has TRBV7-9 and TRBJ2-5; D possibly corresponds to TRBD2 (6 bases). V was shortened by 3 bases and J by 1 base, with 9 bases between the two germline ends. Germline loops: CDR1 SEHNR, CDR2 FQNEAQ (reference sequence). The CDR3 is 14 residues long. DNA of the CDR3: TGTGCCAGCAGCTTTAGGAGGGGCCAAGAGACCCAGTACTTC. This sequence encodes CASSFRRGQETQYF. The whole variable domain, filled in from reference TRBV7-9 and TRBJ2-5, reads DTGVSQNPRHKITKRGQNVTFRCDPISEHNRLYWYRQTLGQGPEFLTYFQNEAQLEKSRLLSDRFSAERPKGSFSTLEIQRTEQGDSAMYLCASSFRRGQETQYFGPGTRLLVL.

The V call is TRBV19, the J call TRBJ1-5; D not resolved. V was cut by 3 bases and J by 6 bases, with 6 bases left in between. The CDR3 contains 12 residues. CDR1 is LNHDA, CDR2 SQIVND, per germline (reference sequence). The CDR3 DNA follows: TGTGCCAGTAGTATTAGTGGTCAGCCCCAGCATTTT. Translated, it gives CASSISGQPQHF.

This sequence joins TRBV4-1 and TRBJ2-7, with 7 positions matching TRBD1. This CDR3 spans 13 amino acids. V lost 3 bases, J lost 3 bases, and 2 bases stayed unmatched. The germline CDR1 and CDR2 sequences are MGHRA and YSYEKL. CDR3 region: CASSHGTDYEQYF. CDR3 nucleotide sequence: TGCGCCAGCAGCCACGGGACAGACTACGAGCAGTACTTC.

The V gene is TRBV5-4, the J gene TRBJ1-1; D is unclear. Germline lookup yields CDR1 SGHNT and CDR2 YYREEE (reference sequence). The CDR3 contains 16 residues. The V end was cut by 4 bases, the J end by 0 bases, with 16 bases between. The CDR3 DNA sequence: TGTGCCAGCAGCCTGGACCCCGAGGGATTGAACACTGAAGCTTTCTTT. Translating gives CASSLDPEGLNTEAFF.

This clone is a singleton in its sample. The J gene is TRBJ1-1, the V gene TRBV27; TRBD1 might be the D (5 bases). This CDR3 contains 14 residues. V lost 0 bases to trimming and J lost 4 bases, with 9 bases between them. Germline V CDR1 and CDR2: MNHEY, SMNVEV (reference sequence). The chain's CDR3 is CASSLSMTVTEAFF. The CDR3 coding sequence is TGTGCCAGCAGTTTATCGATGACAGTCACTGAAGCTTTCTTT.

The chain is built from TRBV6-5 and TRBJ2-1; perhaps TRBD2 as D (6 bases). Germline CDR1 reads MNHEY; CDR2 reads SVGAGI. Trimming pared 8 bases from V and 7 bases from J, leaving 15 bases between. The CDR3 totals 13 residues. In DNA, the CDR3 is TGTGCCAGCGGGGTTAGCGGAGCAAATGAGCAGTTCTTC. This encodes CASGVSGANEQFF.

The gene calls are TRBV7-9 and TRBJ1-4, with TRBD1 matching over 7 bases. Unmatched junction bases numbered 9, after V lost 5 bases and J lost 9 bases. Per germline, CDR1 SEHNR and CDR2 FQNEAQ (reference sequence). The CDR3 runs 14 residues. The CDR3 loop is CASSIPGTAKKLFF. The CDR3 coding sequence is TGTGCCAGCAGCATACCCGGGACAGCCAAAAAACTGTTTTTT.

The rearrangement links TRBV6-1 to TRBJ1-6, with D maybe TRBD1 (5 bases). The CDR3 has 14 residues. V was trimmed by 3 bases and J by 9 bases, leaving 12 bases between them. Germline assignment: CDR1 MNHNS and CDR2 SASEGT. The CDR3 spells CASSDGGGGSPLHF. The CDR3 nucleotides are TGTGCCAGCAGTGATGGGGGAGGAGGTTCACCCCTCCACTTT.

The V gene is TRBV5-5, the J gene TRBJ2-1, with TRBD2 matching over 10 bases. Germline trimming cut 4 bases from V and 4 bases from J; bases unmatched to any gene: 8. The CDR3 length is 16 residues. Looked up from germline, CDR1 is SGHKS and CDR2 is YYEKEE (reference sequence). The CDR3 nucleotides are TGTGCCAGCAGCCTCCATCTAGCGGGAGTATACAATGAGCAGTTCTTC. This gives the protein CASSLHLAGVYNEQFF.

The CDR3 reads CASSGAGESSLHF. In DNA form, the CDR3 reads TGCGCCAGCAGCGGGGCAGGCGAGTCCTCCCTCCACTTT. The rearrangement joins TRBV5-1 to TRBJ1-6, with D perhaps matching TRBD1 (5 bases). Trimming took 4 bases from V and 14 from J, leaving 16 bases between them. From germline, CDR1 is SGHRS and CDR2 YFSETQ. This CDR3 is built from 13 residues.

This sequence joins TRBV7-6 and TRBJ2-7; weak D call: TRBD2 (5 bases). The CDR3 consists of 17 residues. Trimming cost V 4 bases and J 3 bases, with 22 bases left between them. Germline V lookup: CDR1 SGHVS, CDR2 FNYEAQ. The CDR3 sequence is CASSSSLLEDGVYEQYF. CDR3 in DNA: TGTGCCAGCAGCTCCAGCCTCCTAGAGGACGGGGTCTACGAGCAGTACTTC.

The chain combines TRBV13 with TRBJ2-4, with a tentative D call TRBD1 (6 bases). Between the trimmed V and J ends, which lost 3 bases and 0 bases, there was a span of 9 bases. Germline-derived CDR1 and CDR2 are PRHDT and FYEKMQ (reference sequence). CDR3 size: 15 residues. The CDR3 protein is CASSFQGLAKNIQYF. The CDR3 DNA is TGTGCCAGCAGCTTCCAGGGGTTAGCCAAAAACATTCAGTACTTC.

V gene TRBV6-5 combines with J gene TRBJ1-1; possible D gene TRBD1, 5 bases. The CDR3 contains 12 residues. The germline CDR1 and CDR2 sequences are MNHEY and SVGAGI. The V end lost 10 bases, the J end lost 5 bases, and 14 bases lay between the germline ends. CDR3 region: CATDGRGTEAFF. Here the CDR3 DNA reads TGTGCCACCGACGGAAGGGGAACTGAAGCTTTCTTT.

This clone was counted only a few times. Other DNA sequences of this sample code for an identical CDR3. The rearrangement uses TRBV10-3 and TRBJ1-5; TRBD1 matches 8 bases. J gave up 7 bases and V 8 bases, and 10 bases lay outside the gene matches. The CDR3 is made up of 14 amino acids. The germline CDR1 and CDR2 sequences are ENHRY and SYGVKD. The CDR3 sequence is CAISGTGEGQPQHF. CDR3 sequence (DNA): TGTGCCATCTCCGGGACAGGCGAGGGGCAGCCCCAGCATTTT.

V and J are TRBV20-1 and TRBJ1-2, with D unresolved. V lost 3 bases to trimming and J lost 6 bases, with 8 bases between them. The CDR3 length is 11 residues. Germline lookup yields CDR1 DFQATT and CDR2 SNEGSKA (reference sequence). As DNA, the CDR3 is TGCAGTGCTAGGGGCGCCCATGGCTACACCTTC. As protein: CSARGAHGYTF.

J is TRBJ2-2 and V is TRBV27; 7 bases are a match to TRBD1. This CDR3 is built from 15 residues. Germline values: CDR1 MNHEY, CDR2 SMNVEV (reference sequence). The ends lost 5 bases at V and 4 bases at J; junction bases unmatched: 7. CDR3 sequence: CASSPRDSPTGELFF. For the CDR3, the DNA is TGTGCCAGCAGTCCAAGGGACAGCCCCACCGGGGAGCTGTTTTTT.

The rearrangement links TRBV29-1 to TRBJ2-1, with TRBD2 as a possible D gene (6 bases). CDR3 length: 16 amino acids. The V gene's germline CDR1 is SQVTM and CDR2 ANQGSEA. Between the trimmed V and J ends, which lost 0 bases and 1 base, there was a span of 13 bases. DNA for the CDR3: TGCAGCGTTGAAGATCCGGCGGGGACTTCCTACAATGAGCAGTTCTTC. Its protein is CSVEDPAGTSYNEQFF.

The V call is TRBV5-1, the J call TRBJ2-2; 10 bases fit TRBD1. This CDR3 is 17 amino acids long. V was clipped by 2 bases and J by 3 bases; unmatched bases: 7. Germline V gene lookup returns CDR1 SGHRS and CDR2 YFSETQ. CDR3 residues: CASSLVPGTGDTGELFF. The CDR3 region has the DNA TGCGCCAGCAGCTTAGTCCCCGGGACAGGGGACACCGGGGAGCTGTTTTTT.